Below are 28 T cell receptor beta chains sequenced from a single sample in a study of blood T cell repertoires in COVID-19. Only in-frame clones appear in the TCRdb table, and some are missing; sequencing was by immunoSEQ multiplex PCR. This sample carries about 190,000 clones, 80% of them seen once, and the ten largest clones take 6.9%. Sequencing was performed on peripheral blood. The source of these receptors is a man aged 60 to 75 with acute or convalescent COVID-19.

Of note for this clone: The sample carries other DNA sequences with the same CDR3. The chain has TRBV28 and TRBJ1-3; D is perhaps TRBD1 (6 bases). The CDR3 has 14 residues. V gave up 5 bases and J gave up 1 base, with 9 bases separating them. In germline, CDR1 is MDHEN, CDR2 SYDVKM. In DNA, the CDR3 is TGTGCCAGCAGTAGAGGGGGTTCTGGAAACACCATATATTTT. As protein: CASSRGGSGNTIYF.

The chain combines TRBV12-3 or TRBV12-4 with TRBJ2-1; 7 bases are shared with TRBD2. The CDR3 contains 13 residues. With 5 bases clipped from V and 13 bases from J, the junction kept 11 bases outside the gene matches. CDR3 coding DNA: TGTGCCAGCAGTCCCCCGGGAGGTCGGGGACAGTTCTTC. This codes for CASSPPGGRGQFF.

The J gene is TRBJ2-7, the V gene TRBV29-1; 7 nucleotides match TRBD1. CDR3 length: 13 amino acids. Germline values: CDR1 SQVTM, CDR2 ANQGSEA. J gave up 1 base and V 5 bases, and 5 bases lay outside the gene matches. The DNA for the CDR3 is TGCAGCGTTACCCGACAGGGATCCTACGAGCAGTACTTC. This sequence encodes CSVTRQGSYEQYF.

The chain is built from TRBV6-2 or TRBV6-3 and TRBJ2-2; 11 bases align to TRBD2. The CDR3 is 16 residues long. J lost 6 bases, V lost 0 bases, and 3 bases had no gene match. Germline values: CDR1 MNHEY, CDR2 SVGEGT. The CDR3 DNA reads TGTGCCAGCAGTTACTCAACTAGCGGGAGTTCCGGGGAGCTGTTTTTT. Translation gives CASSYSTSGSSGELFF.

The chain carries TRBV28 and TRBJ1-2, with 7 bases aligning to TRBD1. The CDR3 is 14 amino acids. Germline CDR1 MDHEN, CDR2 SYDVKM. V lost 6 bases to trimming and J lost 1 base; unmatched junction nucleotides: 5. CDR3 amino acids: CASSWGQINYGYTF. The CDR3 region has the DNA TGTGCCAGCAGCTGGGGACAGATTAACTATGGCTACACCTTC.

This clone showed up just a few times. V and J are TRBV6-5 and TRBJ1-2, with a possible D match to TRBD1 (6 bases). The V gene's germline CDR1 is MNHEY and CDR2 SVGAGI. The V end was cut by 4 bases, the J end by 2 bases, with 8 bases between. The CDR3 extends over 13 amino acids. The CDR3 reads CASSLTGNYGYTF. CDR3 DNA sequence: TGTGCCAGCAGTTTAACAGGGAACTATGGCTACACCTTC.

The V and J genes are TRBV4-3 and TRBJ2-1, with 10 nucleotides matching TRBD1. The CDR3 is made up of 19 amino acids. V lost 0 bases to trimming and J lost 1 base; unmatched junction nucleotides: 9. Germline CDR1 reads LGHNA; CDR2 reads YSLEER. Written as DNA, the CDR3 is TGCGCCAGCAGCCAAGAAGGAGGACAGGGGGTCCCTTCCTACAATGAGCAGTTCTTC. Its protein product is CASSQEGGQGVPSYNEQFF.

The CDR3: CASSATSGGGVFGELFF. The DNA for the CDR3 is TGTGCCAGCAGCGCAACTTCAGGGGGCGGAGTTTTTGGGGAGCTGTTTTTT. This rearrangement joins TRBV27 to TRBJ2-2; 8 nucleotides line up with TRBD1. V was clipped by 6 bases and J by 8 bases; unmatched bases: 17. The CDR3 length is 17 residues. Germline V gene lookup returns CDR1 MNHEY and CDR2 SMNVEV (reference sequence).

The chain links TRBV9 to TRBJ1-6; D not resolved. Germline lookup yields CDR1 SGDLS and CDR2 YYNGEE. V was clipped by 0 bases and J by 9 bases, with 7 bases between them. The CDR3 has 13 amino acids. CDR3 sequence reads: CASSVAGGSPLHF. The CDR3 DNA reads as TGTGCCAGCAGCGTAGCGGGAGGTTCACCCCTCCACTTT.

The chain uses TRBV9 and TRBJ2-2; 9 bases line up with TRBD2. The CDR3 is 15 residues long. Germline loops: CDR1 SGDLS, CDR2 YYNGEE. V shed 5 bases and J 5 bases; nucleotides not matched to a gene: 7. The CDR3 bases are TGTGCCAGCAGAGCCATAGCGGGAGAAACCGGGGAGCTGTTTTTT. Translation gives CASRAIAGETGELFF.

V is TRBV4-1 and J is TRBJ1-2; D not resolved. In germline, CDR1 is MGHRA, CDR2 YSYEKL. The CDR3 totals 15 residues. V gave up 0 bases and J gave up 2 bases, with 10 bases separating them. The CDR3 sequence: CASSQDRGSNYGYTF. CDR3 nucleotides: TGCGCCAGCAGCCAAGATCGAGGGAGCAACTATGGCTACACCTTC.

This sequence joins TRBV2 and TRBJ2-1, with 11 bases fitting TRBD2. V trimming: 6 bases; J trimming: 4 bases; junction bases outside the gene matches: 8. The CDR3 loop spans 16 amino acids. Germline V gene data show CDR1 as SNHLY and CDR2 as FYNNEI. The CDR3 DNA reads as TGTGCCAGCAGATCATCCGGGACTAGCGGATACAATGAGCAGTTCTTC. Translated: CASRSSGTSGYNEQFF.

This sequence joins TRBV27 and TRBJ1-1; possible D gene TRBD1, 5 bases. Germline V gene data show CDR1 as MNHEY and CDR2 as SMNVEV (reference sequence). The germline V and J ends were trimmed by 2 bases and 0 bases, with 10 bases remaining between them. This CDR3 is built from 15 residues. This chain's CDR3 is CASSLTAGLNTEAFF. The CDR3 nucleotides read TGTGCCAGCAGTTTAACGGCAGGGTTGAACACTGAAGCTTTCTTT.

The rearrangement uses TRBV19 and TRBJ2-2; D gene unclear. The germline V and J ends were trimmed by 1 base and 7 bases, with 4 bases remaining between them. This CDR3 region has 12 residues. Germline CDR1 is LNHDA and CDR2 is SQIVND (reference sequence). The DNA of the CDR3 is TGTGCCAGTAGTATAGGTAGCGGGGAGCTGTTTTTT. Residues: CASSIGSGELFF. Complete variable domain (other parts from reference TRBV19 and TRBJ2-2): DGGITQSPKYLFRKEGQNVTLSCEQNLNHDAMYWYRQDPGQGLRLIYYSQIVNDFQKGDIAEGYSVSREKKESFPLTVTSAQKNPTAFYLCASSIGSGELFFGEGSRLTVL.

This rearrangement joins TRBV24-1 to TRBJ2-1; tentative D call: TRBD2 (5 bases). This CDR3 has 13 residues. V lost 7 bases to trimming and J lost 3 bases, with 9 bases between them. CDR1 KGHDR and CDR2 SFDVKD come from the germline V gene. The CDR3 protein is CATRNSVYNEQFF. DNA for the CDR3: TGTGCCACCAGGAATAGCGTCTACAATGAGCAGTTCTTC.

This clone was seen only once. The genes are TRBV4-3 and TRBJ2-7; 11 nucleotides line up with TRBD2. The V segment lost 4 bases and the J segment 2 bases; nucleotides outside the gene matches: 4. This CDR3 region has 15 residues. Germline loops: CDR1 LGHNA, CDR2 YSLEER. Here the CDR3 DNA reads TGCGCCAGCAGCCCGATAGCGGGGGGGACCTACGAGCAGTACTTC. Protein sequence: CASSPIAGGTYEQYF.

The chain carries TRBV19 and TRBJ1-2; 11 bases agree with TRBD1. This CDR3 is 15 amino acids long. Germline CDR1 reads LNHDA; CDR2 reads SQIVND (reference sequence). Trimming at V came to 5 bases and at J to 4 bases, leaving 6 bases not matched to a gene. The CDR3: CASSPRTGGLYGYTF. Here the CDR3 DNA reads TGTGCCAGTAGTCCAAGGACAGGGGGCCTCTATGGCTACACCTTC. The full variable domain, in which reference TRBV19 and TRBJ1-2 provide the parts outside the CDR3, is DGGITQSPKYLFRKEGQNVTLSCEQNLNHDAMYWYRQDPGQGLRLIYYSQIVNDFQKGDIAEGYSVSREKKESFPLTVTSAQKNPTAFYLCASSPRTGGLYGYTFGSGTRLTVV.

V usage is TRBV30 and J usage is TRBJ2-2, with 7 bases identical to TRBD2. V gave up 1 base and J gave up 4 bases; unmatched junction bases: 6. CDR1 is GTSNPN and CDR2 is SVGIG in the germline V gene (reference sequence). The CDR3 runs 15 residues. The CDR3 bases are TGTGCCTGGAGTGGGGCGGGAGTAGCCACCGGGGAGCTGTTTTTT. Amino acids: CAWSGAGVATGELFF.

The chain joins TRBV11-2 to TRBJ1-2; unclear D gene. V was cut by 3 bases and J by 8 bases, with 16 bases left in between. CDR1 is SGHAT, CDR2 FQNNGV, per germline. The CDR3 contains 14 residues. Written as DNA, the CDR3 is TGTGCCAGCAGCTTTGAGGGCTCGGGCGCCGGCTACACCTTC. Its protein is CASSFEGSGAGYTF.

The chain links TRBV5-4 to TRBJ2-7; 9 bases line up with TRBD1. The CDR3 runs to 15 residues. The J segment lost 3 bases and the V segment lost 0 bases, leaving 4 bases of the junction unmatched. Germline V gene lookup returns CDR1 SGHNT and CDR2 YYREEE (reference sequence). The CDR3 nucleotides read TGTGCCAGCAGCTTGGGACAGACAGGGGGCTACGAGCAGTACTTC. Its protein is CASSLGQTGGYEQYF.

The chain is built from TRBV30 and TRBJ1-6; no firm D call. V lost 3 bases to trimming and J lost 7 bases, with 13 bases between them. The CDR3 loop spans 14 amino acids. The germline CDR1 and CDR2 sequences are GTSNPN and SVGIG (reference sequence). In DNA, the CDR3 is TGTGCCTGGAGCACCGGCCCAGGCAATTCACCCCTCCACTTT. Amino acids: CAWSTGPGNSPLHF. Variable domain in full (rest from reference TRBV30 and TRBJ1-6): SQTIHQWPATLVQPVGSPLSLECTVEGTSNPNLYWYRQAAGRGLQLLFYSVGIGQISSEVPQNLSASRPQDRQFILSSKKLLLSDSGFYLCAWSTGPGNSPLHFGNGTRLTVT.

CDR3 in amino acids: CAWSIRSNQPQHF. The CDR3 bases are TGTGCCTGGAGTATCAGGTCCAATCAGCCCCAGCATTTT. The chain couples TRBV30 to TRBJ1-5; D is unresolved. This CDR3 spans 13 amino acids. Trimming left V 2 bases short and J 3 bases short, with 8 bases between. The germline gives CDR1 GTSNPN, CDR2 SVGIG (reference sequence).

V is TRBV28 and J is TRBJ2-7, with D perhaps matching TRBD2 (5 bases). V was cut by 3 bases and J by 3 bases, with 12 bases left in between. Germline CDR1 MDHEN, CDR2 SYDVKM. This CDR3 has 14 amino acids. CDR3: CASSFGVEGYEQYF. Here the CDR3 DNA reads TGTGCCAGCAGTTTCGGTGTCGAGGGCTACGAGCAGTACTTC. Full variable domain (outside the CDR3, taken from reference TRBV28 and TRBJ2-7): DVKVTQSSRYLVKRTGEKVFLECVQDMDHENMFWYRQDPGLGLRLIYFSYDVKMKEKGDIPEGYSVSREKKERFSLILESASTNQTSMYLCASSFGVEGYEQYFGPGTRLTVT.

This clone showed up just a few times. This sequence joins TRBV7-8 and TRBJ1-5; D remains ambiguous. This CDR3 contains 15 residues. V was shortened by 5 bases and J by 0 bases, with 11 bases between the two germline ends. Germline CDR1 reads SGHVS; CDR2 reads FQNEAQ. The CDR3 region has the DNA TGTGCCAGCAGCCCCACGGAGCTTAGCAATCAGCCCCAGCATTTT. Its protein is CASSPTELSNQPQHF.

The chain combines TRBV4-2 with TRBJ2-7, with TRBD2 matching 11 bases. The V and J ends lost 0 bases and 6 bases, in that order; junction bases with no gene match: 4. Germline assignment: CDR1 LGHNA and CDR2 YNFKEQ. The CDR3 is 15 amino acids. In DNA form, the CDR3 reads TGTGCCAGCAGCCAAGATTTTGGGACTAGCGGCGAGCAGTACTTC. Residues: CASSQDFGTSGEQYF.

The chain carries TRBV7-8 and TRBJ2-1; tentatively, D is TRBD1 (6 bases). The CDR3 loop spans 12 amino acids. The V gene lost 5 bases and the J gene lost 9 bases, with 11 bases spanning the gap. Germline CDR1 is SGHVS and CDR2 is FQNEAQ. The CDR3 nucleotides are TGTGCCAGCAGCCTCCAAGGGGGTGAGCAGTTCTTC. Amino acid sequence: CASSLQGGEQFF.

The chain is built from TRBV4-1 and TRBJ2-4, with a weak D call TRBD2 (6 bases). This CDR3 is 14 amino acids long. V dropped 5 bases and J dropped 0 bases, with 8 bases sitting between them. The V gene's germline CDR1 is MGHRA and CDR2 YSYEKL. CDR3 sequence: CASSLGLAKNIQYF. The DNA for the CDR3 is TGCGCCAGCAGCTTGGGACTAGCCAAAAACATTCAGTACTTC.

CDR3 sequence reads: CATSEGDKGTEAFF. The CDR3 nucleotides read TGTGCCACCAGTGAGGGGGACAAGGGCACTGAAGCTTTCTTT. The V gene is TRBV24-1, the J gene TRBJ1-1; D is perhaps TRBD1 (6 bases). The CDR3 has 14 residues. Trimming took off 4 bases at V and 4 bases at J, with 12 bases between the two ends. Germline V gene lookup returns CDR1 KGHDR and CDR2 SFDVKD.